These T cell receptor beta chains were read from a single sample in a study of cytomegalovirus exposure and HLA in healthy donors. Method: immunoSEQ multiplex PCR; TCRdb's copy keeps in-frame clones and lacks some. Found here are 140,000 to 150,000 clones, approximately 79% of them singletons; the top ten hold 1.5% to 2%. The sequenced material came from PBMCs. Receptors were obtained from a woman under 40 in good health and CMV-seronegative. CDR3s leave out the opening cysteine and the closing phenylalanine or tryptophan.

v_gene: TRBV5-1
CDR3aa: ASSGRTGMNEQF

v_gene: TRBV5-4
CDR3aa: ASSLITGENTEAF

v_gene: TRBV6-5
CDR3aa: ASSPQGAWGEKLF

v_gene: TRBV6-5
CDR3aa: ASRGLAGTTGELF

v_gene: TRBV7-9
CDR3aa: ASSLAETVLYGYT

v_gene: TRBV6-5
CDR3aa: ASKGRGGQF

v_gene: TRBV9
CDR3aa: ASSVGPAQGQAF

v_gene: TRBV5-4
CDR3aa: ASSAESQPYEQY

v_gene: TRBV28
CDR3aa: ASRETGTYEQY

v_gene: TRBV5-1
CDR3aa: ASSLGDRVDYGYT

v_gene: TRBV21-1
CDR3aa: ASSNRGQGSNTGELF

v_gene: TRBV5-8
CDR3aa: ASSLARGGRTDTQY

v_gene: TRBV6-5
CDR3aa: ASSHLRTDTEAF

v_gene: TRBV29-1
CDR3aa: SVDGTDNPEAF

v_gene: TRBV30
CDR3aa: AWSMAGLQGYT

v_gene: TRBV28
CDR3aa: ASRPDRNYNSPLH

v_gene: TRBV27
CDR3aa: ASSFRGQRANQPQH

v_gene: TRBV5-1
CDR3aa: ASSWGGRGPSLVDTQY

v_gene: TRBV18
CDR3aa: ASSPPGEVDTQY

v_gene: TRBV7-2
CDR3aa: ASSADTPPLH

v_gene: TRBV9
CDR3aa: ASSVGVWGGNTEAF

v_gene: TRBV6-5
CDR3aa: ASRIGTGGYT